These 10 T cell receptor beta chains were sequenced from one sample in a study of vaccination effects on CD4 cells after COVID-19. ViraFEST assay sequencing came after antigen-specific CD4+ T cells were expanded with viral peptide pools. Culture proceeded for about ten days, and CD4+ T cells were then isolated. A PCR test confirmed that the person had SARS-CoV-2 infection between March and December 2020. Their antigens are not known. Generated by immunoSEQ multiplex PCR, the TCRdb table keeps only in-frame clones and is missing some. The sample holds around 47,000 clones, under 80% seen once. This material consisted of CD4+ T cells from PBMCs cultured with a peptide pool, taken before COVID-19 vaccination. The receptors shown here come from a human donor who had a prior SARS-CoV-2 infection.

This clone came up a few times. The chain uses TRBV12-3 or TRBV12-4 and TRBJ1-1; D might be TRBD1 (6 bases). The CDR3 consists of 12 residues. Between the trimmed V and J ends, which lost 8 bases and 12 bases, there was a span of 19 bases. The CDR3 region is CASGRGQGTTFF. The CDR3, as DNA: TGTGCCAGCGGCCGGGGCCAGGGGACAACTTTCTTT.

The chain is built from TRBV4-1 and TRBJ2-5, with 7 bases lining up with TRBD1. Germline V CDR1 and CDR2: MGHRA, YSYEKL. This CDR3 is built from 17 residues. J was trimmed by 5 bases and V by 2 bases; bases with no gene match: 14. The CDR3 here is CASSQRETGARSETQYF. CDR3 DNA sequence: TGCGCCAGCAGCCAAAGGGAAACAGGGGCCAGATCGGAGACCCAGTACTTC.

This clone was detected only a few times. The chain recombines TRBV5-1 with TRBJ1-4; TRBD1 matches at 7 bases. The junction had 12 bases not matched to a gene; V was cut back by 4 bases and J by 0 bases. Germline V lookup: CDR1 SGHRS, CDR2 YFSETQ. The CDR3 totals 18 residues. CDR3 sequence: CASSPTGDASPTNEKLFF. Here the CDR3 DNA reads TGCGCCAGCAGCCCTACAGGGGATGCGAGCCCAACTAATGAAAAACTGTTTTTT.

In its sample, this clone was seen a few times. The J gene is TRBJ2-7, the V gene TRBV5-1, with 8 nucleotides matching TRBD2. Germline V gives CDR1 SGHRS, CDR2 YFSETQ. The CDR3 loop spans 15 amino acids. J gave up 2 bases and V 0 bases, and 4 bases lay outside the gene matches. Written as DNA, the CDR3 is TGCGCCAGCAGCTTGGGAGCGGGAGACCCCTACGAGCAGTACTTC. Protein sequence: CASSLGAGDPYEQYF.

The V and J genes are TRBV3-1 (or the pseudogene TRBV3-2) and TRBJ2-3, with 8 positions matching TRBD1. This CDR3 region has 17 residues. J was trimmed by 3 bases and V by 6 bases; bases with no gene match: 14. The germline V gene has CDR1 LGHDT and CDR2 YNNKEL (reference sequence). CDR3 nucleotides: TGTGCCAGCAGTCGCCTGGACAGGGAATTTGATACAGATACGCAGTATTTT. Encoded protein: CASSRLDREFDTDTQYF.

The table lists this clone with a few counts. This chain uses TRBV30 with TRBJ2-4, with D possibly being TRBD1 (5 bases). V lost 5 bases and J lost 10, with 15 bases in between. The germline V gene has CDR1 GTSNPN and CDR2 SVGIG (reference sequence). CDR3 length: 12 amino acids. CDR3 DNA: TGTGCCTGGGGGCCGGTGGCAGGGATTCAGTACTTC. Translated, it gives CAWGPVAGIQYF. Together with reference TRBV30 and TRBJ2-4, the CDR3 gives the full variable domain: SQTIHQWPATLVQPVGSPLSLECTVEGTSNPNLYWYRQAAGRGLQLLFYSVGIGQISSEVPQNLSASRPQDRQFILSSKKLLLSDSGFYLCAWGPVAGIQYFGAGTRLSVL.

The genes are TRBV5-1 and TRBJ2-3; 7 bases map to TRBD2. Germline V CDR1 and CDR2: SGHRS, YFSETQ. The V segment lost 3 bases and the J segment 5 bases; nucleotides outside the gene matches: 15. The CDR3 contains 17 residues. CDR3 nucleotides: TGCGCCAGCAGCTCCTCACCTGGCGGGGGTTCCTTAGATACGCAGTATTTT. Protein sequence: CASSSSPGGGSLDTQYF. Looking up the rest from reference TRBV5-1 and TRBJ2-3 gives the full variable domain: KAGVTQTPRYLIKTRGQQVTLSCSPISGHRSVSWYQQTPGQGLQFLFEYFSETQRNKGNFPGRFSGRQFSNSRSEMNVSTLELGDSALYLCASSSSPGGGSLDTQYFGPGTRLTVL.

The V call is TRBV6-5, the J call TRBJ2-1, with 7 bases aligning to TRBD1. Trimming took 5 bases from V and 9 from J; bases not matched to a gene: 7. Germline assignment: CDR1 MNHEY and CDR2 SVGAGI. The CDR3 is 13 amino acids. The CDR3 loop reads CASSIDRASEQFF. CDR3 DNA: TGTGCCAGCAGTATCGACAGGGCAAGTGAGCAGTTCTTC.

CDR3 in DNA: TGTGCCAGCAGTTACTCTGGCGATAGGGGGGGGCGAGAGACCCAGTACTTC. Protein: CASSYSGDRGGRETQYF. The rearrangement links TRBV6-2 or TRBV6-3 to TRBJ2-5, with D maybe TRBD2 (7 bases). CDR1 is MNHEY and CDR2 is SVGEGT in the germline V gene. The CDR3 contains 17 residues. Trimming shortened V by 0 bases and J by 4 bases, and 18 bases separated the two germline ends.

This clone was seen a few times. The genes are TRBV5-1 and TRBJ2-1, with D possibly TRBD2 on 5 matching bases. Germline CDR1 is SGHRS and CDR2 is YFSETQ. V was pared by 7 bases and J by 0 bases, with 11 bases between. The CDR3 runs to 14 residues. The CDR3 loop is CASQDGNSYNEQFF. CDR3 bases: TGCGCCAGCCAAGACGGGAACTCCTACAATGAGCAGTTCTTC.